Described below is a single TCR beta chain sequence and its context. The length of the CDR3 is 13 residues. Per germline, CDR1 KGHSH and CDR2 LQKENI. V lost 3 bases, J lost 6 bases, and 11 bases lay in between. The method was immunoSEQ multiplex PCR; TCRdb's version includes in-frame clones alone and lacks a portion of them. Found here are roughly 200,000 clones, about four fifths of them singletons; the top ten hold approximately 8.1%. These data come from a study of blood T cell repertoires in COVID-19. Study in general: Acute and convalescent COVID-19 specimens originated in the United States, Italy and Spain.

Sequenced: peripheral blood. The chain employs TRBV18 and TRBJ1-1, with D maybe TRBD1 (6 bases). This sequence originates from a woman aged 55-69 years with COVID-19, enrolled during active disease. CDR3 sequence: CASSPVKGAEAFF. Here the CDR3 DNA reads TGTGCCAGCTCACCTGTTAAGGGGGCTGAAGCTTTCTTT. Looking up the rest from reference TRBV18 and TRBJ1-1 gives the full variable domain: NAGVMQNPRHLVRRRGQEARLRCSPMKGHSHVYWYRQLPEEGLKFMVYLQKENIIDESGMPKERFSAEFPKEGPSILRIQQVVRGDSAAYFCASSPVKGAEAFFGQGTRLTVV.